Sequencing of this T cell receptor (beta chain) was carried out in a study of cytomegalovirus exposure and HLA in healthy donors. Worth noting for this clone: Its cognate antigen is unknown.

Study results and caveats: Many donors shared some public TCRs, even though most TCR sequences were rare.

Only in-frame clones appear in the TCRdb table, and some are missing; sequencing was by immunoSEQ multiplex PCR. This sample has about 120,000 clones, with roughly 90% found just once. The CDR3 loop spans 15 amino acids. The germline V gene encodes CDR1 SGHKS and CDR2 YYEKEE (reference sequence). V dropped 6 bases and J dropped 4 bases, with 18 bases sitting between them. This TCR derives from a woman under 30 in good health and CMV-seropositive. The sample was PBMCs. The chain combines TRBV5-5 with TRBJ2-3; perhaps TRBD2 as D (5 bases). The chain's CDR3 is CASTLDPPGADTQYF. Here the CDR3 DNA reads TGTGCCAGCACCCTGGACCCCCCCGGGGCAGATACGCAGTATTTT.